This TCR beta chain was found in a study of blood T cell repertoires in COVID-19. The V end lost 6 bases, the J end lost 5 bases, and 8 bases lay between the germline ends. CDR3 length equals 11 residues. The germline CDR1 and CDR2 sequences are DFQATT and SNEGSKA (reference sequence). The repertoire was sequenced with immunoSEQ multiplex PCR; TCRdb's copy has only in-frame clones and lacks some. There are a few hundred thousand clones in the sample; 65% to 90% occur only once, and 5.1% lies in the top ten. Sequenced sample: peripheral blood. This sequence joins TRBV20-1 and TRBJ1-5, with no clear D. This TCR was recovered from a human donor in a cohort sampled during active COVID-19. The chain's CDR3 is CSAGAYQPQHF. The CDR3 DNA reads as TGCAGTGCGGGCGCTTATCAGCCCCAGCATTTT.